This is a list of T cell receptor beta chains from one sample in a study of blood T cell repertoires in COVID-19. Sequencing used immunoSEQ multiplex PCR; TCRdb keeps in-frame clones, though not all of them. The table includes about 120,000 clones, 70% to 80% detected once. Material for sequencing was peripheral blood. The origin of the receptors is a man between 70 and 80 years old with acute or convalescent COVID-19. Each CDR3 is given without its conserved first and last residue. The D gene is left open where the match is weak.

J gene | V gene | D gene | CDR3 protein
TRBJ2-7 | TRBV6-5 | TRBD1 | ASGTGSSYEQY
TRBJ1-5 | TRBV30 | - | AWSVLGGNQPQH
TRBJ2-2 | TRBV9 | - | ASSVSEEPGELF
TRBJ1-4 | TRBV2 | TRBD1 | ASTRDRSTGKLF
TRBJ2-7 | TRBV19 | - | ASRTPGDYEQY
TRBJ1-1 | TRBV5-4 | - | ASSFPGWGRKTEAF
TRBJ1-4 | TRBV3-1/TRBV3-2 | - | ASSQDWGSNNEKLF
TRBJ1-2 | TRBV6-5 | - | ASRSPRVGYT
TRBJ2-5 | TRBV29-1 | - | SVLRGTEETQY
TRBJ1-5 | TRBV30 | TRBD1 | AWSYGQGNQPQH
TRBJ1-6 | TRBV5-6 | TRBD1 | ASSSPGATGGWGNSPLH
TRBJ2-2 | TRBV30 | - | AWERSGLF
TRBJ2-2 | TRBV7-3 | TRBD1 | ASSPGGQGAAGELF
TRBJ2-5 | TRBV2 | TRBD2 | ASAGGVGLETQY
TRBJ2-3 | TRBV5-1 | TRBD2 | ASSPLSGWADTQY
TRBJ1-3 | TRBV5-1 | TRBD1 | ASSTAGTENTIY
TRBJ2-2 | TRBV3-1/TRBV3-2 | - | ASSQASGYWNTGELF
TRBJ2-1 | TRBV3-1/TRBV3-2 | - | ASSQSTSVDEQF
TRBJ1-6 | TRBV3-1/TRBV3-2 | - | ASSRRLDNSPLH
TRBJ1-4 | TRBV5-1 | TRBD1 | ASSTTGLNNEKLF
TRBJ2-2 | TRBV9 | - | ASAMNTGELF
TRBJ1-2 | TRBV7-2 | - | ASSSLAGYYGYT
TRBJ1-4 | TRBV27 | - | ASSSVSTNEKLF
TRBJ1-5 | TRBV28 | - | ASSSAGQPQH
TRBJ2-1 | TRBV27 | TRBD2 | ASSLGLAGYEQF
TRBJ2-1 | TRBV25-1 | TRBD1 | ASSAASGQGGYNEQF
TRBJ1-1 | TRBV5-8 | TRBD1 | ASGDRPRNTEAF
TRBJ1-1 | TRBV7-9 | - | ASRPGGGELFATEAF
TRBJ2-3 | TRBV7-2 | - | ASSSGATDTQY